This T cell receptor (beta chain) was recorded in a study of type 1 regulatory T cells. Trimming shortened V by 7 bases and J by 4 bases, and 19 bases separated the two germline ends. Germline CDR1 reads MNHNS; CDR2 reads SASEGT. CDR3 length: 15 residues. Points on this clonotype: The antigen is not known.

One entry per CDR3 protein results from TCRdb running MiXCR on the reads. Of around 65,000 distinct CDR3 sequences in the sample, 49% are singletons; the top ten hold approximately 2.3%. The genes are TRBV6-1 and TRBJ1-2; possibly TRBD1 for D (6 bases). This clonotype was sampled from a human donor in good health. Sequenced sample: cultured non-Tr1 T cells, either the whole culture or a sorted T cell fraction (not recorded which). CDR3: CASTLGGGRIYGYTF. The CDR3, as DNA: TGTGCCAGCACCTTGGGAGGGGGGAGGATCTATGGCTACACCTTC.